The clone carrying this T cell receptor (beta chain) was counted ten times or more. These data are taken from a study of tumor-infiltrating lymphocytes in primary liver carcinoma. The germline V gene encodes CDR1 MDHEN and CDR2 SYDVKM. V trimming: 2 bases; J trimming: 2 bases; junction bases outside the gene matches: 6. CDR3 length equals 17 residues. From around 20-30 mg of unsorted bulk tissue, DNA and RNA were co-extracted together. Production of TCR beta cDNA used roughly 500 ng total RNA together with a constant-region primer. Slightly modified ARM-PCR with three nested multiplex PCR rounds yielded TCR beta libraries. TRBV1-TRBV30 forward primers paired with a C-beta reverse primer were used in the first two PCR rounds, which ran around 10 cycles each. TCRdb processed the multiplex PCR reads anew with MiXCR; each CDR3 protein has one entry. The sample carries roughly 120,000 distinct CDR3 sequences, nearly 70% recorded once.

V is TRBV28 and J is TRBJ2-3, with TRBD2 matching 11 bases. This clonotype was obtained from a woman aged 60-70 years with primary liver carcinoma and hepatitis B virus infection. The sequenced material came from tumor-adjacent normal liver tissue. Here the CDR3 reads CASSLQLAGGHTDTQYF. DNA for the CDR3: TGTGCCAGCAGTTTACAATTAGCGGGAGGGCACACAGATACGCAGTATTTT. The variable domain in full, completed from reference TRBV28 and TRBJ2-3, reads DVKVTQSSRYLVKRTGEKVFLECVQDMDHENMFWYRQDPGLGLRLIYFSYDVKMKEKGDIPEGYSVSREKKERFSLILESASTNQTSMYLCASSLQLAGGHTDTQYFGPGTRLTVL.